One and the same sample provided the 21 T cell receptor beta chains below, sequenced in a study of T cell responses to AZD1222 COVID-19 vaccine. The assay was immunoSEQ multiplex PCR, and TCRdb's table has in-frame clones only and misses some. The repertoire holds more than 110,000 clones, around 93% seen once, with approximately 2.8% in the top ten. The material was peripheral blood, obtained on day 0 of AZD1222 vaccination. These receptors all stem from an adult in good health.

CDR3 DNA: TGTGCCAGCAGCTTACCCATAAACTATGGCTACACCTTC. It encodes CASSLPINYGYTF. V gene TRBV7-9 combines with J gene TRBJ1-2; D gene ambiguous. There are 13 residues in the CDR3. Trimming left V 2 bases short and J 2 bases short, with 6 bases between. Per the germline V gene, CDR1 is SEHNR and CDR2 is FQNEAQ (reference sequence).

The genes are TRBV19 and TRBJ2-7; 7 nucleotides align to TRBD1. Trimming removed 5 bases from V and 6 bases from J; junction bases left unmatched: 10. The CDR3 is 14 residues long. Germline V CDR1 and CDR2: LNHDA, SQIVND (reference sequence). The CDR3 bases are TGTGCCAGTAGTCGACAGGGCTGGGTTTCCGAGCAGTACTTC. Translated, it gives CASSRQGWVSEQYF.

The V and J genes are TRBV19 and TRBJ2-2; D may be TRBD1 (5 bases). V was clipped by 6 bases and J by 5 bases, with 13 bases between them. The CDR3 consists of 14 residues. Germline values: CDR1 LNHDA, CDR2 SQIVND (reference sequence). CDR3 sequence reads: CASSPRAGTGELFF. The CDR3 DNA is TGTGCCAGTAGCCCTCGTGCAGGGACCGGGGAGCTGTTTTTT.

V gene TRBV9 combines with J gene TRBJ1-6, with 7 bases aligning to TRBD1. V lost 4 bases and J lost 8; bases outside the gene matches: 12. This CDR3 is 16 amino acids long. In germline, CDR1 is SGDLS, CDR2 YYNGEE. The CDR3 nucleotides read TGTGCCAGCAGCCCCTCGGGAGGGGGCAACTATTCACCCCTCCACTTT. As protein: CASSPSGGGNYSPLHF.

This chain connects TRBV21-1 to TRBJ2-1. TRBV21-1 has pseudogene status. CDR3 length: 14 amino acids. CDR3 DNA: TGTGCCAGCAGCAATGTTATAGTCAGAAATGAGCAGTTCTTC. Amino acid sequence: CASSNVIVRNEQFF.

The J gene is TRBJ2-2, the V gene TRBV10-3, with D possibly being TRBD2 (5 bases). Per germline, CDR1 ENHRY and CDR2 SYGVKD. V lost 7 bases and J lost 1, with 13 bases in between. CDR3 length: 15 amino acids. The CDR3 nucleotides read TGTGCCATCAAACCGGACTTCCTGAACACCGGGGAGCTGTTTTTT. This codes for CAIKPDFLNTGELFF.

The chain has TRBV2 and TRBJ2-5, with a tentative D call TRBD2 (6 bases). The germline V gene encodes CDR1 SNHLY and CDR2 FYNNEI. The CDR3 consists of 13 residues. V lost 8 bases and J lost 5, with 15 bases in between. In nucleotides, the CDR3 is TGTGCCAGCTTGGGCGGGGTCGTTGAGACCCAGTACTTC. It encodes CASLGGVVETQYF.

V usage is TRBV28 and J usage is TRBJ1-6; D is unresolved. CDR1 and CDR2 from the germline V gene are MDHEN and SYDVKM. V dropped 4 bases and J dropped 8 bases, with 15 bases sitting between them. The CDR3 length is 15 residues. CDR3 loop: CASSSLSRGYSPLHF. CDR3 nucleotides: TGTGCCAGCAGTTCCCTCTCCCGGGGATATTCACCCCTCCACTTT. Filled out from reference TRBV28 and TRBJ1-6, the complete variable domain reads DVKVTQSSRYLVKRTGEKVFLECVQDMDHENMFWYRQDPGLGLRLIYFSYDVKMKEKGDIPEGYSVSREKKERFSLILESASTNQTSMYLCASSSLSRGYSPLHFGNGTRLTVT.

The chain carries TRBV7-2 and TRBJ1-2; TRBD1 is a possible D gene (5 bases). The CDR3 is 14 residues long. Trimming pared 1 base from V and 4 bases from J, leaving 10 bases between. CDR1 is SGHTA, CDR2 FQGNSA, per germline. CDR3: CASSLVRGGYGYTF. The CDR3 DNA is TGTGCCAGCAGCTTAGTACGGGGGGGCTATGGCTACACCTTC.

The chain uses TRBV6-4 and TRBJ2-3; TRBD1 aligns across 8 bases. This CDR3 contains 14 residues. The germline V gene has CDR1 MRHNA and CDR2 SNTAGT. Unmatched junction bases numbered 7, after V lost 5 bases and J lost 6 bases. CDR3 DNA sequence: TGTGCCAGCAGTTGGGGACAGGTTGGCGATACGCAGTATTTT. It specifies CASSWGQVGDTQYF.

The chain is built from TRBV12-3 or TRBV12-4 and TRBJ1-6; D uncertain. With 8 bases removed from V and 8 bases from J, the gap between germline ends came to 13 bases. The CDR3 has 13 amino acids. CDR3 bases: TGTGCCAGCCACCGGGCCGGCGATTCACCCCTCCACTTT. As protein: CASHRAGDSPLHF.

The CDR3 reads CATREGTSVETQYF. The CDR3 DNA is TGTGCCACAAGAGAAGGGACTAGCGTTGAGACCCAGTACTTC. This chain joins TRBV15 and TRBJ2-5; 10 nucleotides align to TRBD2. This CDR3 is 14 amino acids long. The germline V gene encodes CDR1 LNHNV and CDR2 YYDKDF (reference sequence). The ends lost 9 bases at V and 5 bases at J; junction bases unmatched: 9.

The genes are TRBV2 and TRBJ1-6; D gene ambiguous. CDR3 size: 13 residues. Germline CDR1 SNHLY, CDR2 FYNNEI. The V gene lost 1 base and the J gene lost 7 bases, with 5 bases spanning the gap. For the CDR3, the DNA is TGTGCCAGCAGTGAAGAAGTAAATTCACCCCTCCACTTT. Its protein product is CASSEEVNSPLHF. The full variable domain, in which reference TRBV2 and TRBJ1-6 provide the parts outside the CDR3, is EPEVTQTPSHQVTQMGQEVILRCVPISNHLYFYWYRQILGQKVEFLVSFYNNEISEKSEIFDDQFSVERPDGSNFTLKIRSTKLEDSAMYFCASSEEVNSPLHFGNGTRLTVT.

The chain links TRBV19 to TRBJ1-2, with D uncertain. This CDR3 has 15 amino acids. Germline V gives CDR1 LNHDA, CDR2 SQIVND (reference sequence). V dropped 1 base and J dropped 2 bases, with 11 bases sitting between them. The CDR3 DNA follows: TGTGCCAGTAGTATAGTTGGGCACCAAAACTATGGCTACACCTTC. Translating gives CASSIVGHQNYGYTF.

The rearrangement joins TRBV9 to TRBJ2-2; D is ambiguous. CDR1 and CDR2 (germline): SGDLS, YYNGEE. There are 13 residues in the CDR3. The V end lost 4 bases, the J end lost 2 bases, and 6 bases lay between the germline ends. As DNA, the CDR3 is TGTGCCAGCAGCCCTCGAAACACCGGGGAGCTGTTTTTT. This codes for CASSPRNTGELFF. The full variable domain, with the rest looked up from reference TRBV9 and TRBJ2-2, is DSGVTQTPKHLITATGQRVTLRCSPRSGDLSVYWYQQSLDQGLQFLIQYYNGEERAKGNILERFSAQQFPDLHSELNLSSLELGDSALYFCASSPRNTGELFFGEGSRLTVL.

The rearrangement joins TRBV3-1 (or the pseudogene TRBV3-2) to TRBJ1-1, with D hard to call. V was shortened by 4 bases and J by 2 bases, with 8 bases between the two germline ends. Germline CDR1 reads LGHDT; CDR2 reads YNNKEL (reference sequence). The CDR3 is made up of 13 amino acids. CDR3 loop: CASSLSENTEAFF. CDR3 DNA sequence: TGTGCCAGCAGCCTTTCGGAAAACACTGAAGCTTTCTTT.

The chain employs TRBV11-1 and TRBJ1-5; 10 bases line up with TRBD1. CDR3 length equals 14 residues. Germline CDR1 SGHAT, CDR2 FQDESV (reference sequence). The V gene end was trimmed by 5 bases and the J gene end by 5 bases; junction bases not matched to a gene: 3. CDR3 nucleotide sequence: TGTGCCAGCAGCCTCGGGACAGGGGATCAGCCCCAGCATTTT. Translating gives CASSLGTGDQPQHF.

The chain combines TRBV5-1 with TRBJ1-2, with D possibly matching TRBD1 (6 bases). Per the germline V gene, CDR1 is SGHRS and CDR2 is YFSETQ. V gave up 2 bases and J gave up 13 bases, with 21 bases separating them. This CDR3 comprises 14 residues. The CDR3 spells CASSFQAPSGVGTF. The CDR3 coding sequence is TGCGCCAGCAGCTTCCAGGCCCCTTCAGGGGTTGGCACCTTC.

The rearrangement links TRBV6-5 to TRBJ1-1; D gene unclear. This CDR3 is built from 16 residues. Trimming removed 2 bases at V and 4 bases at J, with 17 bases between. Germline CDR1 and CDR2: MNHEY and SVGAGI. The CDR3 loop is CASSYEEATLSTEAFF. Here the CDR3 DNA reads TGTGCCAGCAGTTACGAGGAGGCAACCCTGAGCACTGAAGCTTTCTTT.

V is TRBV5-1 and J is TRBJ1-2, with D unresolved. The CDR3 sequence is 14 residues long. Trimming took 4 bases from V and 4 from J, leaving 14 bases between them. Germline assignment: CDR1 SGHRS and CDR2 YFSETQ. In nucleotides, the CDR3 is TGCGCCAGCAGCCCCATCTACCGGGCCTATGGCTACACCTTC. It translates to CASSPIYRAYGYTF.

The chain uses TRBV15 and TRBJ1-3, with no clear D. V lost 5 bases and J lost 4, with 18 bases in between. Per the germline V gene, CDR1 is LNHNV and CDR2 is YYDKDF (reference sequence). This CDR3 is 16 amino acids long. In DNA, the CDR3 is TGTGCCACCAGCTCCCTGATTGCCGCGGGGGGAAACACCATATATTTT. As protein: CATSSLIAAGGNTIYF. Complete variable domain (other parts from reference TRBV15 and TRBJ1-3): DAMVIQNPRYQVTQFGKPVTLSCSQTLNHNVMYWYQQKSSQAPKLLFHYYDKDFNNEADTPDNFQSRRPNTSFCFLDIRSPGLGDTAMYLCATSSLIAAGGNTIYFGEGSWLTVV.